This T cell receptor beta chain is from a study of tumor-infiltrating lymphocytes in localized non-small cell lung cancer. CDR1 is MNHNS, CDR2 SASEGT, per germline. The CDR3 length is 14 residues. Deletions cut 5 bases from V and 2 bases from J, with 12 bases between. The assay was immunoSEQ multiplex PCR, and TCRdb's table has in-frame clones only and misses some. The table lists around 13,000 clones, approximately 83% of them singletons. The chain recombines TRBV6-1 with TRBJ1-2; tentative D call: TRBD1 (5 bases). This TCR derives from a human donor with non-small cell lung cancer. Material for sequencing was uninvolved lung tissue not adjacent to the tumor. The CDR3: CASSRDGANYGYTF. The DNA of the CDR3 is TGTGCCAGCAGTCGGGACGGAGCAAACTATGGCTACACCTTC.